This TCR beta chain was identified in a study of T cells after posttransplantation cyclophosphamide. V trimming: 6 bases; J trimming: 5 bases; junction bases outside the gene matches: 9. Germline CDR1 is KGHSH and CDR2 is LQKENI. This CDR3 region has 16 residues. Peripheral blood was collected from the related graft donor on the marrow donation day. On this clone: The antigen remains undetermined.

This table comes from immunoSEQ multiplex PCR, and its TCRdb copy is limited to in-frame clones, with some not included. The table has 45,000 to 60,000 clones, almost 95% seen once. Study-wide results and caveats: After PTCy, TRB diversity resembled that of CNI/methotrexate controls. Later blood repertoires were often dominated by clones from the donor CD8+ memory compartment. Blood and skin or GI T cell repertoires showed limited TRB overlap.

Sequencing was done on a sample of PBMCs. The clonotype was recovered from a woman in her fifties or sixties in good health and a related stem cell transplant donor. This chain joins TRBV18 and TRBJ1-6, with 8 bases identical to TRBD1. The CDR3 here is CASSPDRVNDNSPLHF. The CDR3 DNA reads as TGTGCCAGCTCCCCGGACAGGGTTAACGATAATTCACCCCTCCACTTT.